The source of this T cell receptor (beta chain) is a study of STAT5B mutations in CD4+ large granular lymphocyte leukemia. Background on the study: Among healthy donors, a particular HLA allele went with more CDR3 'QG' motifs.

Original processing notes: Productive clonotypes were detectable down to 2.59 x 10-5 frequency. This table comes from immunoSEQ multiplex PCR, and its TCRdb copy is limited to in-frame clones, with some not included. That table furnishes V, J and clone size, whereas the DNA furnished D and trimming. Here the sample spans 35,000 to 40,000 clones, about four fifths being singletons. General study findings and limits: TRBV06-family usage was enriched in top patient clones (8/27) versus controls (2/35).

Losses at the gene ends were 4 bases for V and 6 bases for J; bases not matched to a gene: 7. Germline CDR1 and CDR2: SGHTA and FQGNSA. This CDR3 has 14 residues. Comments on this clone: Its antigen is undetermined.

Sequenced input: CD4+ T cells from blood buffy coats. V is TRBV7-2 and J is TRBJ2-7; TRBD2 agrees at 9 bases. The receptor was isolated from a human donor in good health. CDR3 region: CASSSRGRALEQYF. CDR3 coding DNA: TGTGCCAGCAGCTCCCGCGGGAGGGCCCTCGAGCAGTACTTC. Supplemented by reference TRBV7-2 and TRBJ2-7, the full variable domain reads GAGVSQSPSNKVTEKGKDVELRCDPISGHTALYWYRQSLGQGLEFLIYFQGNSAPDKSGLPSDRFSAERTGGSVSTLTIQRTQQEDSAVYLCASSSRGRALEQYFGPGTRLTVT.